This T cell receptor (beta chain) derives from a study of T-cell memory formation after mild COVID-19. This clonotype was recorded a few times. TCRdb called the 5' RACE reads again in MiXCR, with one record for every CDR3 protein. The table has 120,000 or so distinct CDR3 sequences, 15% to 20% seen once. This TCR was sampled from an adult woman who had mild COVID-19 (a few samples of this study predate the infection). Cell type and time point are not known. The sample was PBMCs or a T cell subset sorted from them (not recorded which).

The CDR3 DNA reads TGTGCCAGCAGCCCCGGACTAGCGGGAGTGAGAGACAATGAGCAGTTCTTC. This encodes CASSPGLAGVRDNEQFF. The chain uses TRBV13 and TRBJ2-1, with 13 bases that match TRBD2. J was trimmed by 5 bases and V by 5 bases; bases with no gene match: 9. This CDR3 is built from 17 residues. Germline CDR1 reads PRHDT; CDR2 reads FYEKMQ (reference sequence).